This T cell receptor (beta chain) came from a study of blood T cell repertoires in COVID-19. For the study at large: Acute and convalescent COVID-19 samples came from the United States, Italy and Spain.

Trimming removed 2 bases from V and 7 bases from J; junction bases left unmatched: 5. Germline V gene sequence: CDR1 SGHRS, CDR2 YFSETQ. This CDR3 comprises 15 residues. TCRdb's table, derived via immunoSEQ multiplex PCR, lists solely in-frame clones and lacks some. The table records 150,000 or so clones, approximately 80% of them present only once. The sequencing input was peripheral blood. This clonotype originated in an older woman with COVID-19, enrolled during active disease. This rearrangement joins TRBV5-1 to TRBJ1-4, with TRBD1 identical over 10 bases. CDR3 DNA sequence: TGCGCCAGCAGCTTAGGGGACAGGGGCGTTGAAAAACTGTTTTTT. It translates to CASSLGDRGVEKLFF.